The rows below give T cell receptor beta chains drawn from one sample of a study of shared clonotypes between healthy human individuals. The repertoire was sequenced with immunoSEQ multiplex PCR; TCRdb's copy has only in-frame clones and lacks some. The table has about 530,000 clones, about 96% seen once. The sample consisted of naive CD4+ T cells sorted from blood. The receptors here all came from a woman aged 25 to 39 in good health. Each CDR3 is given with its conserved first and last residue. The D gene is left open where the match is weak. Only some rows state a clone size, as once, few, many or a class for expanded clones.

D gene: NA; J gene: TRBJ1-6; V gene: TRBV28; clone size: NA; CDR3 protein: CASFGQRNSPLHF; CDR3 DNA: TGTGCCAGCTTTGGGCAACGTAATTCACCCCTCCACTTT
D gene: NA; J gene: TRBJ2-2; V gene: TRBV5-1; clone size: NA; CDR3 protein: CASSFLPGDNTGELFF; CDR3 DNA: TGCGCCAGCAGCTTCCTCCCCGGGGACAACACCGGGGAGCTGTTTTTT
D gene: NA; J gene: TRBJ2-1; V gene: TRBV5-1; clone size: NA; CDR3 protein: CASSLGLVGNEQFF; CDR3 DNA: TGCGCCAGCAGCTTGGGACTAGTGGGCAATGAGCAGTTCTTC
D gene: NA; J gene: TRBJ2-7; V gene: TRBV4-1; clone size: NA; CDR3 protein: CASSQEPAEGRPYEQYF; CDR3 DNA: TGCGCCAGCAGCCAAGAGCCGGCGGAGGGCAGACCCTACGAGCAGTACTTC
D gene: TRBD2; J gene: TRBJ2-3; V gene: TRBV5-5; clone size: NA; CDR3 protein: CASTWTSVNTDTQYF; CDR3 DNA: TGTGCCAGCACGTGGACTAGCGTTAACACAGATACGCAGTATTTT
D gene: TRBD2; J gene: TRBJ2-1; V gene: TRBV2; clone size: NA; CDR3 protein: CASSELLAGGDEQFF; CDR3 DNA: TGTGCCAGCAGTGAATTACTAGCGGGAGGAGATGAGCAGTTCTTC
D gene: TRBD2; J gene: TRBJ2-2; V gene: TRBV5-4; clone size: NA; CDR3 protein: CASSPTSGMAGELFF; CDR3 DNA: TGTGCCAGCAGCCCCACTAGCGGTATGGCCGGGGAGCTGTTTTTT
D gene: NA; J gene: TRBJ2-1; V gene: TRBV4-1; clone size: NA; CDR3 protein: CASSLITPGPRRSYNEQFF; CDR3 DNA: TGCGCCAGCAGCCTAATCACACCGGGACCTCGAAGGTCTTACAATGAGCAGTTCTTC
D gene: NA; J gene: TRBJ2-5; V gene: TRBV1; clone size: NA; CDR3 protein: CTSSQEGSGTSNETQYF; CDR3 DNA: TGCACCAGCAGCCAAGAAGGTTCCGGGACTAGTAACGAGACCCAGTACTTC
D gene: TRBD2; J gene: TRBJ2-3; V gene: TRBV10-3; clone size: NA; CDR3 protein: CAIRRESTDTQYF; CDR3 DNA: TGTGCCATCAGGCGGGAGTCCACAGATACGCAGTATTTT
D gene: TRBD2; J gene: TRBJ2-1; V gene: TRBV19; clone size: NA; CDR3 protein: CASSTEGGRLYNEQFF; CDR3 DNA: TGTGCCAGTAGTACTGAAGGCGGGAGGTTATACAATGAGCAGTTCTTC
D gene: NA; J gene: TRBJ2-7; V gene: TRBV28; clone size: NA; CDR3 protein: CASSLGNPPYEQYF; CDR3 DNA: TGTGCCAGCAGTTTAGGCAACCCCCCCTACGAGCAGTACTTC
D gene: TRBD2; J gene: TRBJ2-5; V gene: TRBV5-1; clone size: NA; CDR3 protein: CASKGDLAGQTQYF; CDR3 DNA: TGCGCCAGCAAAGGGGATCTAGCGGGGCAGACCCAGTACTTC
D gene: NA; J gene: TRBJ2-7; V gene: TRBV5-3; clone size: once; CDR3 protein: CASRPGPSTYEQYF; CDR3 DNA: TGCGCCAGCAGACCGGGACCTTCCACCTACGAGCAGTACTTC
D gene: TRBD2; J gene: TRBJ2-5; V gene: TRBV4-1; clone size: NA; CDR3 protein: CASSQGTSDWKETQYF; CDR3 DNA: TGCGCCAGCAGCCAGGGGACTAGCGATTGGAAAGAGACCCAGTACTTC
D gene: NA; J gene: TRBJ2-6; V gene: TRBV28; clone size: NA; CDR3 protein: CASIESGANVLTF; CDR3 DNA: TGTGCCAGCATCGAATCTGGGGCCAACGTCCTGACTTTC
D gene: TRBD2; J gene: TRBJ2-1; V gene: TRBV4-1; clone size: NA; CDR3 protein: CASSPHGTSIAEQFF; CDR3 DNA: TGCGCCAGCAGCCCTCACGGGACTAGCATTGCTGAGCAGTTCTTC
D gene: TRBD1; J gene: TRBJ2-7; V gene: TRBV28; clone size: NA; CDR3 protein: CASSTYRQGRSYEQYF; CDR3 DNA: TGTGCCAGCAGTACATATCGACAGGGAAGATCCTACGAGCAGTACTTC
D gene: NA; J gene: TRBJ1-1; V gene: TRBV5-1; clone size: NA; CDR3 protein: CASSFELGVSTEAFF; CDR3 DNA: TGCGCCAGCAGCTTTGAGCTGGGGGTTTCCACTGAAGCTTTCTTT
D gene: NA; J gene: TRBJ2-7; V gene: TRBV6-1; clone size: NA; CDR3 protein: CASRRELTYEQYF; CDR3 DNA: TGTGCCAGCAGACGGGAGTTAACCTACGAGCAGTACTTC
D gene: NA; J gene: TRBJ2-3; V gene: TRBV18; clone size: NA; CDR3 protein: CASSPPYNVRVTDTQYF; CDR3 DNA: TGTGCCAGCTCACCACCGTATAACGTCAGGGTGACAGATACGCAGTATTTT
D gene: NA; J gene: TRBJ2-5; V gene: TRBV18; clone size: once; CDR3 protein: CASSPLTSSEETQYF; CDR3 DNA: TGTGCCAGCTCACCTTTGACGTCCAGTGAAGAGACCCAGTACTTC
D gene: NA; J gene: TRBJ2-7; V gene: TRBV6-1; clone size: NA; CDR3 protein: CASSEIGGLEQYF; CDR3 DNA: TGTGCCAGCAGTGAAATAGGAGGGTTGGAGCAGTACTTC
D gene: NA; J gene: TRBJ2-1; V gene: TRBV2; clone size: once; CDR3 protein: CASSADRAINNEQFF; CDR3 DNA: TGTGCCAGCAGTGCGGACCGAGCAATCAATAATGAGCAGTTCTTC
D gene: TRBD1; J gene: TRBJ2-3; V gene: TRBV5-1; clone size: NA; CDR3 protein: CASSRQDRVLTDTQYF; CDR3 DNA: TGCGCCAGCAGCCGGCAAGACAGGGTGTTGACAGATACGCAGTATTTT
D gene: TRBD1; J gene: TRBJ2-5; V gene: TRBV19; clone size: NA; CDR3 protein: CASSRTGGQETQYF; CDR3 DNA: TGTGCCAGTAGCCGCACAGGGGGCCAAGAGACCCAGTACTTC
D gene: TRBD2; J gene: TRBJ2-3; V gene: TRBV10-1; clone size: NA; CDR3 protein: CASSESQREIETQYF; CDR3 DNA: TGCGCCAGCAGTGAGTCCCAGCGGGAGATAGAAACGCAGTATTTT
D gene: NA; J gene: TRBJ1-3; V gene: TRBV7-9; clone size: NA; CDR3 protein: CASSRRGTLSGNTIYF; CDR3 DNA: TGTGCCAGCAGCAGAAGGGGTACCCTCTCTGGAAACACCATATATTTT